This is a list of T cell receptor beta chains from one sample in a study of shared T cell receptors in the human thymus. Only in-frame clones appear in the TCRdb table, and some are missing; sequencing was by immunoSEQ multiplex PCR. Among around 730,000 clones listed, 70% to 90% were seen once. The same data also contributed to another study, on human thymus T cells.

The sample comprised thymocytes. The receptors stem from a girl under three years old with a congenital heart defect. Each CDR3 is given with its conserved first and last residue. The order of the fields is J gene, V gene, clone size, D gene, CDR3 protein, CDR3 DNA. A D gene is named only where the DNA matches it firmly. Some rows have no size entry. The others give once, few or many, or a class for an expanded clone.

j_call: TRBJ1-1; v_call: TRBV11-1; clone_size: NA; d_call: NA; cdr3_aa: CASGSREPNTEAFF; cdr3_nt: TGTGCCAGCGGCTCCCGGGAGCCAAACACTGAAGCTTTCTTT
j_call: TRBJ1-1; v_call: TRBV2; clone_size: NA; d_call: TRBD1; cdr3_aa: CASSGRAGQGAIRPEAFF; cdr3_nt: TGTGCCAGCAGTGGAAGGGCGGGGCAGGGGGCCATCAGGCCTGAAGCTTTCTTT
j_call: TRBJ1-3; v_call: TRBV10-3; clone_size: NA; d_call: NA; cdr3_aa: CATKRQDVGNTIYF; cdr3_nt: TGTGCCACAAAACGACAGGACGTTGGAAACACCATATATTTT
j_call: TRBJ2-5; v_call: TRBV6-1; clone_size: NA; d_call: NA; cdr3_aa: CASSSRGGRETQYF; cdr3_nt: TGTGCCAGCTCCTCTAGGGGGGGAAGAGAGACCCAGTACTTC
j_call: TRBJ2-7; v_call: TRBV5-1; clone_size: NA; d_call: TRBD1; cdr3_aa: CASSLAQRTGTYEQYF; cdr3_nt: TGCGCCAGCAGCTTGGCCCAGAGGACAGGTACCTACGAGCAGTACTTC
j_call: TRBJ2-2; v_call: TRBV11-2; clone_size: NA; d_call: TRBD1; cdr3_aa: CASSYHGTETNTGELFF; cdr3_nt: TGTGCCAGCAGCTACCACGGGACAGAAACGAACACCGGGGAGCTGTTTTTT
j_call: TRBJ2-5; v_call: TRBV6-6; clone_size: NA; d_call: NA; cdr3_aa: CASRRRQEETQYF; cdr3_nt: TGTGCCAGCAGACGTCGACAAGAAGAGACCCAGTACTTC
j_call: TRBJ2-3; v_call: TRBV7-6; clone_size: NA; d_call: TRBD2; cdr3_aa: CASSLVSRRGRWGDTQYF; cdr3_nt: TGTGCCAGCAGCTTAGTCTCTCGGCGGGGGAGGTGGGGGGATACGCAGTATTTT
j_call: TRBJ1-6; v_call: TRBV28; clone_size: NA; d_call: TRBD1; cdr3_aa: CASSPSQGAGNSPLHF; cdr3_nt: TGTGCCAGCAGCCCTAGCCAGGGGGCTGGTAATTCACCCCTCCACTTT
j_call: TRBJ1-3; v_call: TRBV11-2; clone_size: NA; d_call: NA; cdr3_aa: CASSLPQVWAGNTIYF; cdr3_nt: TGTGCCAGCAGCCTACCTCAGGTCTGGGCTGGAAACACCATATATTTT
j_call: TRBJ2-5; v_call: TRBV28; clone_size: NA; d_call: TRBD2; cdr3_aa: CASSLGGVWEETQYF; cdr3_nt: TGTGCCAGCAGTTTGGGGGGGGTTTGGGAAGAGACCCAGTACTTC
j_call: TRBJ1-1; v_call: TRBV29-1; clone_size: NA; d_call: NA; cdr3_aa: CSVGGGGGTEAFF; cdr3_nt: TGCAGCGTTGGCGGGGGGGGCGGCACTGAAGCTTTCTTT
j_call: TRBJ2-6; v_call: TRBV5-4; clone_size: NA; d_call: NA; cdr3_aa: CASSLGGRFSGANVLTF; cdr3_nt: TGTGCCAGCAGCTTGGGGGGGCGGTTCTCTGGGGCCAACGTCCTGACTTTC
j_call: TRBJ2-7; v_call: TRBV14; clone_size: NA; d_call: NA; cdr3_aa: CASRICPLSYEQYF; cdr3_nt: TGTGCCAGCAGAATCTGTCCACTCTCCTACGAGCAGTACTTC
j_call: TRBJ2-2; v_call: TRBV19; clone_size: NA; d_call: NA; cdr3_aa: CASQGPGELFF; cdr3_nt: TGTGCCAGTCAGGGGCCCGGGGAGCTGTTTTTT
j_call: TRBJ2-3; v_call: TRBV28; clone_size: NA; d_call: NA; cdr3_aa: CASSPNGTATDTQYF; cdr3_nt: TGTGCCAGCAGTCCAAACGGGACTGCCACAGATACGCAGTATTTT
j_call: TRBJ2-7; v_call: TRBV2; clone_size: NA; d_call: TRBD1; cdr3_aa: CASSRQGVYEQYF; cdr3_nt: TGTGCCAGCAGCAGACAGGGGGTTTACGAGCAGTACTTC
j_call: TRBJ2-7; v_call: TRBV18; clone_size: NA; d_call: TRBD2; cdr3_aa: CASSRPRGEAYEQYF; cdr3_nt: TGTGCCAGCTCACGCCCCCGGGGGGAGGCCTACGAGCAGTACTTC
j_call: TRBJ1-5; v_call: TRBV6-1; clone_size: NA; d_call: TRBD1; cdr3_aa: CASSVLGQAQPQHF; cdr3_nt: TGTGCCAGCAGTGTGCTGGGACAGGCTCAGCCCCAGCATTTT
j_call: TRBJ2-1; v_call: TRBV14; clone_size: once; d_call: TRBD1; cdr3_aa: CASSQGGEVQGDNEQFF; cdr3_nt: TGTGCCAGCAGCCAAGGGGGAGAGGTACAGGGGGACAATGAGCAGTTCTTC
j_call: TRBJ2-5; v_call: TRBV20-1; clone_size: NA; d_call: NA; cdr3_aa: CRRETQYF; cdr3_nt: TGCAGGAGGGAGACCCAGTACTTC
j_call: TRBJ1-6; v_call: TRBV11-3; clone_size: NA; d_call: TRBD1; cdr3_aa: CASSHRGPTYNSPLHF; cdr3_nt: TGTGCCAGCAGCCACAGGGGCCCTACCTATAATTCACCCCTCCACTTT
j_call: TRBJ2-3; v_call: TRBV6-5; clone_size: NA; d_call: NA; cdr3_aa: CASSSRGASTDTQYF; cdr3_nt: TGTGCCAGCAGTTCTCGGGGGGCTAGCACAGATACGCAGTATTTT